This T cell receptor beta chain was recovered during a study of T cell responses to AZD1222 COVID-19 vaccine. General observations from the study: Among those given AZD1222, only 5 to 7 were seropositive at baseline. There were mostly white British donors and more females than males, and clonal diversity was possibly underestimated.

Concerning this clone itself: Its antigen is currently unknown.

Some clones are missing from TCRdb's copy, which holds only in-frame ones; the method was immunoSEQ multiplex PCR. The sample yields about 110,000 clones, 80% to 95% seen once. Trimming stripped 11 bases from V and 4 bases from J, with 16 bases between. Germline CDR1 SGHVS, CDR2 FQNEAQ. This CDR3 has 13 residues. The sequenced sample was peripheral blood, obtained 28 days after the second AZD1222 dose. The chain carries TRBV7-8 and TRBJ2-3, with D possibly called TRBD1 or TRBD2 (6 bases each). This receptor was obtained from an adult who received the AZD1222 COVID-19 vaccine. CDR3 residues: CAGGGTRADTQYF. The DNA for the CDR3 is TGTGCCGGAGGGGGGACCCGTGCAGATACGCAGTATTTT.